This T cell receptor beta chain came from a study of T cells in tuberculosis. Study information: Within 7 days of starting treatment, or before, PBMC were stored.

Profiling relied on immunoSEQ multiplex PCR, and the TCRdb table lists in-frame clones only, not all of them. The table records 20,000 to 25,000 clones, about 85% of them present only once. Specified time point: new active TB diagnosis, blood taken before or within 7 days of starting treatment. This sequence was found in an adult with tuberculosis. The source was PBMCs, collected at tuberculosis diagnosis.

The CDR3 DNA is TGTGCCAGCAGCGCCCGAGGGGGTTCCCACGAGCAGTACTTC. This encodes CASSARGGSHEQYF. The chain uses TRBV9 and TRBJ2-7; TRBD1 might be the D (6 bases). CDR1 is SGDLS, CDR2 YYNGEE, per germline. The CDR3 extends over 14 amino acids. With 3 bases removed from V and 5 bases from J, the gap between germline ends came to 15 bases.